The 24 T cell receptor beta chains given below trace back to one sample, sequenced in a study of response to subunit inactivated influenza vaccine. Using its own MiXCR run on the RT-PCR reads, TCRdb lists one record per CDR3 protein. The sample lists 500,000 to 600,000 distinct CDR3 sequences, approximately 13% occurring once. The specimen was PBMCs from blood, collected roughly 48 days after vaccination. The receptors shown here come from a man in his forties or fifties who received an inactivated influenza vaccine.

In its sample, this clonotype was seen many times. The rearrangement links TRBV29-1 to TRBJ2-2; unclear D gene. Trimming took off 7 bases at V and 1 base at J, with 4 bases between the two ends. Germline V gene sequence: CDR1 SQVTM, CDR2 ANQGSEA. This CDR3 is built from 11 residues. CDR3 residues: CSGENTGELFF. In DNA form, the CDR3 reads TGCAGCGGGGAGAACACCGGGGAGCTGTTTTTT.

This clonotype was counted a few times. V is TRBV24-1 and J is TRBJ2-1; 13 bases map to TRBD2. Trimming took 3 bases from V and 5 from J; bases not matched to a gene: 9. The CDR3 has 18 amino acids. Germline loops: CDR1 KGHDR, CDR2 SFDVKD. The DNA of the CDR3 is TGTGCCACCAGTGATCCATCTCCTACTAGCGGGAGGGACAATGAGCAGTTCTTC. Translation: CATSDPSPTSGRDNEQFF.

The V and J genes are TRBV9 and TRBJ2-7; no definite D call. Trimming removed 4 bases at V and 2 bases at J, with 16 bases between. Germline-derived CDR1 and CDR2 are SGDLS and YYNGEE. This CDR3 has 15 amino acids. CDR3 DNA sequence: TGTGCCAGCAGCACCCAATGGGAACCAACCTACGAGCAGTACTTC. It encodes CASSTQWEPTYEQYF.

There are a few counts of this clonotype. V usage is TRBV6-2 or TRBV6-3 and J usage is TRBJ2-6; D is undetermined. Per germline, CDR1 MNHEY and CDR2 SVGEGT. This CDR3 has 15 amino acids. The V end lost 3 bases, the J end lost 0 bases, and 6 bases lay between the germline ends. CDR3 residues: CASSYLLSGANVLTF. CDR3 nucleotide sequence: TGTGCCAGCAGTTATTTGCTCTCTGGGGCCAACGTCCTGACTTTC.

This clonotype was detected only a few times. The gene calls are TRBV7-8 and TRBJ2-1; D is perhaps TRBD1 or TRBD2 (5 bases each). Germline values: CDR1 SGHVS, CDR2 FQNEAQ. The CDR3 loop spans 12 amino acids. V lost 5 bases and J 10 bases, leaving 12 bases between the germline ends. This chain's CDR3 is CASSDRGPEQFF. In nucleotides, the CDR3 is TGTGCCAGCAGCGACCGGGGCCCCGAGCAGTTCTTC.

This clonotype was seen at least ten times. The chain has TRBV7-9 and TRBJ2-1, with a weak D call TRBD1 (5 bases). The CDR3 length is 16 residues. Trimming pared 5 bases from V and 0 bases from J, leaving 14 bases between. Germline V CDR1 and CDR2: SEHNR, FQNEAQ (reference sequence). The CDR3 region is CASSPSGLSSYNEQFF. CDR3 in DNA: TGTGCCAGCAGCCCATCAGGGTTGAGCTCCTACAATGAGCAGTTCTTC.

This clonotype has a handful of counts. The chain has TRBV3-1 and TRBJ2-7; D unclear. CDR1 is LGHDT, CDR2 YNNKEL, per germline (reference sequence). There are 13 residues in the CDR3. Trimming removed 5 bases at V and 0 bases at J, with 8 bases between. CDR3 bases: TGTGCCAGCAGCGATACTTCCTCCTACGAGCAGTACTTC. Its protein product is CASSDTSSYEQYF.

This clonotype occurred a few times. The chain uses TRBV7-2 and TRBJ2-2; 15 bases fit TRBD2. Per the germline V gene, CDR1 is SGHTA and CDR2 is FQGNSA. The CDR3 extends over 16 amino acids. V was pared by 5 bases and J by 6 bases, with 4 bases of the junction left unmatched. CDR3 DNA sequence: TGTGCCAGCAGCGGGACTAGCGGGAGGTGGTCCGGGGAGCTGTTTTTT. Translated: CASSGTSGRWSGELFF.

This clonotype has more than one count but fewer than ten. V gene TRBV12-3 or TRBV12-4 combines with J gene TRBJ2-5; D is ambiguous. This CDR3 spans 15 amino acids. Trimming left V 4 bases short and J 2 bases short, with 14 bases between. Here the CDR3 reads CASSYPQSHQETQYF. The CDR3 coding sequence is TGTGCCAGCAGTTACCCCCAGAGCCATCAAGAGACCCAGTACTTC.

The chain couples TRBV5-1 to TRBJ2-4; possibly TRBD2 for D (6 bases). The V gene's germline CDR1 is SGHRS and CDR2 YFSETQ. V shed 4 bases and J shed 2 bases, with 16 bases lying between them. CDR3 size: 16 residues. CDR3 DNA sequence: TGCGCCAGCAGCATCCTAGGAGGGCTTTCCAAAAACATTCAGTACTTC. It specifies CASSILGGLSKNIQYF.

J is TRBJ2-5 and V is TRBV7-3; D possibly corresponds to TRBD1 (6 bases). This CDR3 has 16 amino acids. Germline V gene sequence: CDR1 SGHTA, CDR2 FQGTGA. The germline V and J ends were trimmed by 5 bases and 0 bases, with 16 bases remaining between them. The CDR3, as DNA: TGTGCCAGCAGCACCTGGACAGCAACCCACCAAGAGACCCAGTACTTC. Encoded protein: CASSTWTATHQETQYF.

The chain couples TRBV3-1 to TRBJ2-3; D unresolved. V lost 1 base, J lost 6 bases, and 14 bases lay in between. Germline V gene sequence: CDR1 LGHDT, CDR2 YNNKEL (reference sequence). The CDR3 totals 15 residues. The CDR3 sequence: CASSQGLVPGDTQYF. The DNA of the CDR3 is TGTGCCAGCAGCCAAGGACTGGTCCCCGGGGATACGCAGTATTTT.

The gene calls are TRBV6-2 or TRBV6-3 and TRBJ2-3; 7 bases fit TRBD2. CDR1 is MNHEY, CDR2 SVGEGT, per germline. The CDR3 contains 15 residues. Trimming removed 8 bases from V and 4 bases from J; junction bases left unmatched: 12. CDR3 in DNA: TGTGCCAGCTCTCCGCGGGGCGGGAGCGCAGATACGCAGTATTTT. Encoded protein: CASSPRGGSADTQYF.

This clonotype was counted between two and nine times. This chain uses TRBV7-6 with TRBJ2-1; 8 nucleotides align to TRBD2. The ends lost 3 bases at V and 10 bases at J; junction bases unmatched: 5. The CDR3 runs to 13 residues. Germline V gene lookup returns CDR1 SGHVS and CDR2 FNYEAQ. The CDR3 spells CASSFGTSGEQFF. The CDR3 DNA follows: TGTGCCAGCAGCTTTGGGACTAGTGGGGAGCAGTTCTTC.

This clonotype was counted only a few times. V gene TRBV12-3 or TRBV12-4 combines with J gene TRBJ1-4; 8 bases agree with TRBD1. CDR3 length equals 15 residues. V trimming: 4 bases; J trimming: 4 bases; junction bases outside the gene matches: 5. In DNA, the CDR3 is TGTGCCAGCAGTTCAACAGGGGGATATAATGAAAAACTGTTTTTT. This codes for CASSSTGGYNEKLFF.

This clonotype was seen at least ten times. The chain joins TRBV7-9 to TRBJ2-7; tentatively, D is TRBD1 (5 bases). Germline V gene sequence: CDR1 SEHNR, CDR2 FQNEAQ (reference sequence). Trimming shortened V by 3 bases and J by 5 bases, and 14 bases separated the two germline ends. This CDR3 has 14 amino acids. CDR3 sequence: CASSFSGFVDEQYF. The CDR3 DNA reads as TGTGCCAGCAGCTTCTCAGGGTTCGTCGACGAGCAGTACTTC.

This clonotype came up a few times. The J gene is TRBJ1-3, the V gene TRBV2; D unresolved. This CDR3 spans 14 amino acids. V gave up 2 bases and J gave up 2 bases, with 7 bases separating them. In germline, CDR1 is SNHLY, CDR2 FYNNEI. This chain's CDR3 is CASSEPRAGNTIYF. In nucleotides, the CDR3 is TGTGCCAGCAGTGAACCCCGGGCTGGAAACACCATATATTTT.

As concerns this clonotype: This may be a read error, as it is one base from a much larger clone. The genes are TRBV5-1 and TRBJ2-7; D not certain. Trimming took off 0 bases at V and 1 base at J, with 5 bases between the two ends. The CDR3 length is 13 residues. Germline V gene lookup returns CDR1 SGHRS and CDR2 YFSETQ. Here the CDR3 reads CASSLDCSYEQYF. DNA for the CDR3: TGCGCCAGCAGCTTGGACTGTTCCTACGAGCAGTACTTC.

This clonotype was detected a few times. Here the CDR3 reads CASSPGTVTMNTEAFF. Here the CDR3 DNA reads TGTGCCAGCAGCCCCGGGACAGTTACAATGAACACTGAAGCTTTCTTT. The chain employs TRBV7-8 and TRBJ1-1; 7 bases line up with TRBD1. V trimming: 5 bases; J trimming: 0 bases; junction bases outside the gene matches: 9. The CDR3 consists of 16 residues. Germline CDR1 is SGHVS and CDR2 is FQNEAQ.

This clonotype was seen a handful of times. The chain uses TRBV5-1 and TRBJ2-5, with D tentatively TRBD2 (5 bases). V dropped 2 bases and J dropped 5 bases, with 10 bases sitting between them. The CDR3 has 13 residues. Germline V gene sequence: CDR1 SGHRS, CDR2 YFSETQ. For the CDR3, the DNA is TGCGCCAGCAGCTTCGAGGGTTCGGAGACCCAGTACTTC. Its protein is CASSFEGSETQYF.

The chain couples TRBV12-3 or TRBV12-4 to TRBJ2-5; tentatively, D is TRBD1 (5 bases). CDR3 length: 14 amino acids. V lost 3 bases and J 0 bases, leaving 8 bases between the germline ends. For the CDR3, the DNA is TGTGCCAGCAGTTTTAGGACACACCAAGAGACCCAGTACTTC. It translates to CASSFRTHQETQYF.

This clonotype was seen more than once but under ten times. The rearrangement joins TRBV19 to TRBJ1-3; D gene ambiguous. V was pared by 3 bases and J by 3 bases, with 9 bases between. The germline CDR1 and CDR2 sequences are LNHDA and SQIVND (reference sequence). The length of the CDR3 is 14 residues. CDR3 loop: CASSISSLGNTIYF. CDR3 sequence (DNA): TGTGCCAGTAGTATTTCCAGCCTTGGAAACACCATATATTTT.

This chain connects TRBV20-1 to TRBJ2-7; 8 nucleotides match TRBD1. CDR1 DFQATT and CDR2 SNEGSKA come from the germline V gene (reference sequence). The V segment lost 3 bases and the J segment 1 base; nucleotides outside the gene matches: 5. The CDR3 length is 14 residues. CDR3 loop: CSARHGTGSYEQYF. The CDR3 bases are TGCAGTGCTAGGCATGGGACAGGATCCTACGAGCAGTACTTC.

The rearrangement links TRBV5-5 to TRBJ2-3; 14 nucleotides align to TRBD2. V shed 6 bases, J shed 5 bases, and the junction held 11 bases outside the gene matches. This CDR3 comprises 17 residues. Germline V lookup: CDR1 SGHKS, CDR2 YYEKEE (reference sequence). In nucleotides, the CDR3 is TGTGCCAGCATCTTAACAGTTGGACTAGCGGGAGGAGATACGCAGTATTTT. Protein: CASILTVGLAGGDTQYF.